Included here is one T cell receptor beta chain sequence, with context. This record belongs to a study of blood T cell repertoires in COVID-19. At the level of the study: The study drew acute and convalescent COVID-19 samples from the United States, Italy and Spain. PBMCs, B-cell-depleted T cells, or T cells provided the cDNA or gDNA that made up the material.

CDR3 size: 15 residues. V shed 6 bases, J shed 6 bases, and the junction held 7 bases outside the gene matches. CDR1 is LNHDA, CDR2 SQIVND, per germline (reference sequence). In the original analysis: Counts of nucleated cells, estimated from reference gene primer amplification, were obtained. The repertoire was sequenced with immunoSEQ multiplex PCR; TCRdb's copy has only in-frame clones and lacks some. The V and J calls and the clone size are those of that table, but D and trimming were determined from the DNA. The data show about 270,000 clones, 83% seen once. Material: peripheral blood. The sequence came from a woman aged 50 to 65 who had recovered from COVID-19. The V and J genes are TRBV19 and TRBJ2-1, with TRBD2 identical over 11 bases. The DNA for the CDR3 is TGTGCCAGTAGAATCGGGACTAGCGGAGTCAATGAGCAGTTCTTC. It translates to CASRIGTSGVNEQFF.